This T cell receptor beta chain was profiled in a study of vaccination and CD4 T cells after COVID-19. Whole-study context: The peptides that stimulated the cells were overlapping spike peptides from SARS-CoV-2, HCoV-NL63, HCoV-OC43 and HCoV-229E.

V was trimmed by 1 base and J by 9 bases, leaving 13 bases between them. This CDR3 has 15 residues. Germline-derived CDR1 and CDR2 are MGHDK and SYGVNS. Once obtained from cultured CD4+ T cells, the DNA was sequenced using the Oncomine TCR Beta short-read assay. In TCRdb, the PCR reads were re-called with MiXCR into one record per CDR3 protein. The sample gives about 18,000 distinct CDR3 sequences, more than 55% of which show up once; 5.5% to 7% is in the top ten. In the case of this clonotype: Its cognate antigen is unknown.

Treatment here: roughly 11-day PBMC culture with coronavirus spike peptide pools or control peptides (ViraFEST assay). Recorded positive PCR dates fall between March and December 2020, preceding US Alpha, Beta and Delta variants. On day 3 and again on day 7, fresh IL-2 medium was used to replace half the medium. These CD4+ T cells came from roughly nine-day cultures by negative selection. The genes are TRBV25-1 and TRBJ1-6; D gene unclear. The specimen comprised CD4+ T cells from blood, cultured in vitro, sampled before SARS-CoV-2 vaccination. The TCR was taken from a human donor who had recovered from COVID-19. The CDR3 loop is CASSELGRRTSPLHF. Here the CDR3 DNA reads TGTGCCAGCAGTGAATTGGGGAGACGAACTTCACCCCTCCACTTT.